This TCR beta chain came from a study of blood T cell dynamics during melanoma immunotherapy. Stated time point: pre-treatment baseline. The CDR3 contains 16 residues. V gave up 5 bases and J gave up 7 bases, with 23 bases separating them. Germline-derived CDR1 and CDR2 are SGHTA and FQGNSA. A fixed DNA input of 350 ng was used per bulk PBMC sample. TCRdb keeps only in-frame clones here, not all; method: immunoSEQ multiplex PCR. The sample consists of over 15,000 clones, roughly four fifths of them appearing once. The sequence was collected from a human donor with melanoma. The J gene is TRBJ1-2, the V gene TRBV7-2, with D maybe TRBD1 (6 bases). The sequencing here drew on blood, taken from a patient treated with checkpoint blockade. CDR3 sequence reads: CASSAKDRSPSAGYTF. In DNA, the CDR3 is TGTGCCAGCAGCGCAAAGGACAGATCTCCTTCGGCTGGCTACACCTTC.